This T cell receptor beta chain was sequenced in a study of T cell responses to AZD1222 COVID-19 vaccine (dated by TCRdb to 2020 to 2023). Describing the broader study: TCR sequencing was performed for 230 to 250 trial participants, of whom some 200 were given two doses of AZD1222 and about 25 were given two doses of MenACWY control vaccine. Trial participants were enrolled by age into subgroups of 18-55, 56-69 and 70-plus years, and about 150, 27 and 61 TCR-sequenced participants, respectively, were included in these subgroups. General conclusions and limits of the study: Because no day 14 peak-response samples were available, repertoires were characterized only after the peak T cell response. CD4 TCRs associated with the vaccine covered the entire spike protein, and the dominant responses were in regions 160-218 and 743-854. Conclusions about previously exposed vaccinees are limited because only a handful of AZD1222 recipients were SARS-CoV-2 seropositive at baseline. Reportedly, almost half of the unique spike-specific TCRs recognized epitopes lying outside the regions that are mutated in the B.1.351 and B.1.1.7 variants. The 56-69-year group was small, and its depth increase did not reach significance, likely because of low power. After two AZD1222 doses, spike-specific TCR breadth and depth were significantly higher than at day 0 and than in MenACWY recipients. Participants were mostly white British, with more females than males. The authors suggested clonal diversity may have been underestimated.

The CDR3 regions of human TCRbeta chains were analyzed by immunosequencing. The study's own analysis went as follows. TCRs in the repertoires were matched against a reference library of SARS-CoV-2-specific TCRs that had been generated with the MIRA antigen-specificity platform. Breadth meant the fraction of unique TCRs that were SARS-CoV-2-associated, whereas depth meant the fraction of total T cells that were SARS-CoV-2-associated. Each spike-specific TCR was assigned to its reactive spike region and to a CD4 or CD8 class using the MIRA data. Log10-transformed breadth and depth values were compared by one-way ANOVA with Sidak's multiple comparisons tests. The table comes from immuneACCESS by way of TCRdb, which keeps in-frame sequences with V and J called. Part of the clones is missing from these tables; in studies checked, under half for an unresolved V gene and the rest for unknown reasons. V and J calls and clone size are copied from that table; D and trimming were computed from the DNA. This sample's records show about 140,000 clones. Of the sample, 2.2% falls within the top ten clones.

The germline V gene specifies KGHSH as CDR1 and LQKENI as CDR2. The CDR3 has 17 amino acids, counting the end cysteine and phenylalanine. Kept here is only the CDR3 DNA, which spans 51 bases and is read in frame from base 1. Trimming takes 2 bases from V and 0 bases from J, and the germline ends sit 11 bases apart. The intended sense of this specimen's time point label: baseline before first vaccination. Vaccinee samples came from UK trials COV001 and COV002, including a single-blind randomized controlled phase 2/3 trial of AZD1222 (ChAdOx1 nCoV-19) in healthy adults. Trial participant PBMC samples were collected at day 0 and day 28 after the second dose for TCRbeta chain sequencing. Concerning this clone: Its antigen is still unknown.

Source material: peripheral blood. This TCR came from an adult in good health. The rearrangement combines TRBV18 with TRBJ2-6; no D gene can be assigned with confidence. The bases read TGTGCCAGCTCACCAGCCCTATTAAGCTCTGGGGCCAACGTCCTGACTTTC. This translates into CASSPALLSSGANVLTF. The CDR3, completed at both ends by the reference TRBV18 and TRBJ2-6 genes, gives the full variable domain NAGVMQNPRHLVRRRGQEARLRCSPMKGHSHVYWYRQLPEEGLKFMVYLQKENIIDESGMPKERFSAEFPKEGPSILRIQQVVRGDSAAYFCASSPALLSSGANVLTFGAGSRLTVL.